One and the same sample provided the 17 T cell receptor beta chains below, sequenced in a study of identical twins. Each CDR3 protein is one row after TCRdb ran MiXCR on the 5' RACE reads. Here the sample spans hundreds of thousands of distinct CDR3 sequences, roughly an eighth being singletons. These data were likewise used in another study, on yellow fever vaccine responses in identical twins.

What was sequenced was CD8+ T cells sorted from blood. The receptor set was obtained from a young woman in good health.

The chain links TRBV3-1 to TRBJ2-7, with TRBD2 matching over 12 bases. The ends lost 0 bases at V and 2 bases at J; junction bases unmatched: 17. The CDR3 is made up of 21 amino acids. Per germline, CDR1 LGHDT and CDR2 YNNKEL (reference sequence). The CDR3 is CASSQDIPEPTSGRSPYEQYF. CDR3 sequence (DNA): TGTGCCAGCAGCCAAGATATCCCAGAGCCAACTAGCGGGAGGTCCCCCTACGAGCAGTACTTC.

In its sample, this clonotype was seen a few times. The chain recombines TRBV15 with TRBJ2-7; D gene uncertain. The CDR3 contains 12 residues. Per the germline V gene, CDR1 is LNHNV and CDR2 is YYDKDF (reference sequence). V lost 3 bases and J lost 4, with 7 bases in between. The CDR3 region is CATSSDEYEQYF. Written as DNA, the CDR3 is TGTGCCACCAGCAGCGATGAATACGAGCAGTACTTC.

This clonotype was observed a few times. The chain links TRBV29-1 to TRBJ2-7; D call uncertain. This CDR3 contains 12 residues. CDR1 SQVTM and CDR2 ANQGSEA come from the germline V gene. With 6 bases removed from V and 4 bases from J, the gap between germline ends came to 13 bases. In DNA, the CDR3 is TGCAGCGTCCACTCCCCTCCGTACGAGCAGTACTTC. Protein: CSVHSPPYEQYF.

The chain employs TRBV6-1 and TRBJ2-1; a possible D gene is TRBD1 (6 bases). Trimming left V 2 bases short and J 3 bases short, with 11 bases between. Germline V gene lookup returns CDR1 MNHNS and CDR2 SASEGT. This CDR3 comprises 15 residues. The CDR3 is CASSEQGPSYNEQFF. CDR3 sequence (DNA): TGTGCCAGCAGTGAACAGGGGCCAAGCTACAATGAGCAGTTCTTC.

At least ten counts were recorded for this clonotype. The CDR3 DNA reads as TGTGCCAGCAGCTTGGCCGGGGGGGAGGACACCGGGGAGCTGTTTTTT. Its protein is CASSLAGGEDTGELFF. The genes are TRBV5-4 and TRBJ2-2, with 8 bases that match TRBD2. Looked up from germline, CDR1 is SGHNT and CDR2 is YYREEE (reference sequence). The CDR3 has 16 residues. Losses at the gene ends were 0 bases for V and 3 bases for J; bases not matched to a gene: 4.

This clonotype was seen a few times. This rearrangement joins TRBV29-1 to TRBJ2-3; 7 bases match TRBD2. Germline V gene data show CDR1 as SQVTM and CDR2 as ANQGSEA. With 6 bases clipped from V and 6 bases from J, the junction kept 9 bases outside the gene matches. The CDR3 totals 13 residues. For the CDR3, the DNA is TGCAGCGTCATTAGCGGGTATGGGGATACGCAGTATTTT. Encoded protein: CSVISGYGDTQYF.

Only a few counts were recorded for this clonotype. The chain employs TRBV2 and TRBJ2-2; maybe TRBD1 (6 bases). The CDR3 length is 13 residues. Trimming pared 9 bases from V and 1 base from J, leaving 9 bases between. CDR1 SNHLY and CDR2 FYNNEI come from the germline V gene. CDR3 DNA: TGTGCCAGACAGGGACAGAACACCGGGGAGCTGTTTTTT. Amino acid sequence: CARQGQNTGELFF.

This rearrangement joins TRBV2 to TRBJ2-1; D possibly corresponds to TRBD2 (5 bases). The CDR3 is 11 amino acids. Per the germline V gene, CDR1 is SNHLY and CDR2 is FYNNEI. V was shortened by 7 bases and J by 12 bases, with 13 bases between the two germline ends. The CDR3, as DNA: TGTGCCAGCAAAAGCGCCAGCGGGCAGTTCTTC. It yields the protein CASKSASGQFF.

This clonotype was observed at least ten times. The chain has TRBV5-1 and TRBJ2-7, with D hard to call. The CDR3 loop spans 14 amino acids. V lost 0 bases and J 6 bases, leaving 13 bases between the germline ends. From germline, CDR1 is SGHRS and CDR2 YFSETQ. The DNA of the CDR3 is TGCGCCAGCAGCTTGGCCGATAGGGCGAGCGAGCAGTACTTC. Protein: CASSLADRASEQYF.

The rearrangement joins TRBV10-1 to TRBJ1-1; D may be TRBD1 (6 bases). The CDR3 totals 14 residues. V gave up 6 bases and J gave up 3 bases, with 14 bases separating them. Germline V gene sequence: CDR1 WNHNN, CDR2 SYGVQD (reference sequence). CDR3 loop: CASRAGTSDTEAFF. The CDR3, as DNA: TGCGCCAGCAGAGCCGGGACATCTGACACTGAAGCTTTCTTT.

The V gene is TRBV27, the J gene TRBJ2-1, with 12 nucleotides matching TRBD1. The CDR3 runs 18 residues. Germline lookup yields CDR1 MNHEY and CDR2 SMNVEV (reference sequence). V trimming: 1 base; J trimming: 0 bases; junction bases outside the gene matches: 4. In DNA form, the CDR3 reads TGTGCCAGCAGTTTATACCCGGGACAGGGGGCCTCCTACAATGAGCAGTTCTTC. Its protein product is CASSLYPGQGASYNEQFF.

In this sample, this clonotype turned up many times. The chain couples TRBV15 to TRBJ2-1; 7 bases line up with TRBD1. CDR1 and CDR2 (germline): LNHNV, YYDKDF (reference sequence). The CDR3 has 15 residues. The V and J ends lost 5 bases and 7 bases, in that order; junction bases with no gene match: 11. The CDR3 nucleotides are TGTGCCACCAGCTCCAACCCCGCAGGGGGAAATGAGCAGTTCTTC. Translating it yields CATSSNPAGGNEQFF.

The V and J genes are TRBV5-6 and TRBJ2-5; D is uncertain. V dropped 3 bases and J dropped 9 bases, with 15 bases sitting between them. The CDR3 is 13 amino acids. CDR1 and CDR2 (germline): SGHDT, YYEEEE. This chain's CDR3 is CASSSNGPSAQYF. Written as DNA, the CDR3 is TGTGCCAGCAGCTCAAACGGACCCTCCGCCCAGTACTTC. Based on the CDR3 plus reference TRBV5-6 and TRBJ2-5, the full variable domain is DAGVTQSPTHLIKTRGQQVTLRCSPKSGHDTVSWYQQALGQGPQFIFQYYEEEERQRGNFPDRFSGHQFPNYSSELNVNALLLGDSALYLCASSSNGPSAQYFGPGTRLLVL.

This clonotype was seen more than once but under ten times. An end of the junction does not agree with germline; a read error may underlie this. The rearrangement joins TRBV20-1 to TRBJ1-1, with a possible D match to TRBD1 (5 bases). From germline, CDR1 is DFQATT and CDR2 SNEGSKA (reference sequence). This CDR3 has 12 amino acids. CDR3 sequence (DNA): TGCAGTGCTAGTGAGACAGAGACTGAAGCCTTCTTT. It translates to CSASETETEAFF.

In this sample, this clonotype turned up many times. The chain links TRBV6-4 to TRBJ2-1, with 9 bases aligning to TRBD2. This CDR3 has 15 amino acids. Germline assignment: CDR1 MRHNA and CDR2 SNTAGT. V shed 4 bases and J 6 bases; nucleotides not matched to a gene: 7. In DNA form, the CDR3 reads TGTGCCAGCAGTGTGTCCGGGACTAGCCCCAATGAGCAGTTCTTC. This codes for CASSVSGTSPNEQFF.

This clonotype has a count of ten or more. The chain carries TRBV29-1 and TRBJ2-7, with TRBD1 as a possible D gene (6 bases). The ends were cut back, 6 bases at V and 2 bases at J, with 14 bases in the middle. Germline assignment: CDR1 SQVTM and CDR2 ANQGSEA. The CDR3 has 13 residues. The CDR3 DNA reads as TGCAGCGTCCGGACAGTGGGACCCTACGAGCAGTACTTC. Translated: CSVRTVGPYEQYF.

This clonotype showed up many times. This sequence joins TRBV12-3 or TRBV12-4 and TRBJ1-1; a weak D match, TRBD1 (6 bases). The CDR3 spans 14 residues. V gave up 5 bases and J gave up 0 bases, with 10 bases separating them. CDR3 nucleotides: TGTGCCAGCAGTATTGGGGGCCTGAACACTGAAGCTTTCTTT. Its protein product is CASSIGGLNTEAFF.